This passage covers 19 T cell receptor beta chains from one sample sequenced in a study of CD8 T cells in ankylosing spondylitis. TCRdb itself ran the 5' RACE reads through MiXCR, one entry per CDR3 protein. The sample yields about 220,000 distinct CDR3 sequences, around 24% seen once. Specimen: blood, either unsorted or a sorted T cell fraction (not recorded which). These receptors were obtained from a male donor with ankylosing spondylitis or in good health (not recorded which).

This clonotype has at least ten counts. J is TRBJ1-2 and V is TRBV29-1; D possibly corresponds to TRBD1 (6 bases). The CDR3 spans 13 residues. Germline CDR1 and CDR2: SQVTM and ANQGSEA. The V and J ends lost 6 bases and 0 bases respectively, with 11 bases between them. DNA for the CDR3: TGCAGCGTAGGGGGGCCTACTAACTATGGCTACACCTTC. Its protein is CSVGGPTNYGYTF.

This clonotype was recorded at least ten times. The V gene is TRBV2, the J gene TRBJ2-3; 12 bases fit TRBD1. This CDR3 comprises 16 residues. V lost 5 bases and J lost 6; bases outside the gene matches: 9. Germline V gene lookup returns CDR1 SNHLY and CDR2 FYNNEI. The CDR3 sequence: CASSYRDRGRSDTQYF. In DNA, the CDR3 is TGTGCCAGCAGTTACCGGGACAGGGGGCGTTCGGATACGCAGTATTTT. Looking up the rest from reference TRBV2 and TRBJ2-3 gives the full variable domain: EPEVTQTPSHQVTQMGQEVILRCVPISNHLYFYWYRQILGQKVEFLVSFYNNEISEKSEIFDDQFSVERPDGSNFTLKIRSTKLEDSAMYFCASSYRDRGRSDTQYFGPGTRLTVL.

V and J are TRBV4-1 and TRBJ2-1; D ambiguous. The CDR3 is 15 residues long. With 0 bases removed from V and 9 bases from J, the gap between germline ends came to 15 bases. Germline V gene sequence: CDR1 MGHRA, CDR2 YSYEKL. In DNA form, the CDR3 reads TGCGCCAGCAGCCAAGATGACGAGCCATGGGGTGAGCAGTTCTTC. Translated, it gives CASSQDDEPWGEQFF.

CDR3 bases: TGTGCCAGCAGTAAACGTAGCGGGAGTCTCTACAATGAGCAGTTCTTC. Residues: CASSKRSGSLYNEQFF. The chain joins TRBV5-6 to TRBJ2-1; 9 nucleotides match TRBD2. J was trimmed by 3 bases and V by 5 bases; bases with no gene match: 9. Germline lookup yields CDR1 SGHDT and CDR2 YYEEEE. This CDR3 is 16 amino acids long.

This chain uses TRBV12-3 or TRBV12-4 with TRBJ2-7; 13 bases are a match to TRBD2. J lost 6 bases, V lost 6 bases, and 5 bases had no gene match. The CDR3 spans 14 residues. CDR3 protein: CASSATSGGSEQYF. The CDR3, as DNA: TGTGCCAGCAGCGCGACTAGCGGGGGGTCCGAGCAGTACTTC.

The chain recombines TRBV6-1 with TRBJ1-3; D ambiguous. Germline V CDR1 and CDR2: MNHNS, SASEGT. The CDR3 sequence is 13 residues long. V lost 8 bases, J lost 0 bases, and 8 bases lay in between. The DNA of the CDR3 is TGTGCCAGCTCTTCTTCCTCTGGAAACACCATATATTTT. Residues: CASSSSSGNTIYF.

This clonotype was found many times. The rearrangement links TRBV7-2 to TRBJ1-5; 8 bases line up with TRBD1. Germline assignment: CDR1 SGHTA and CDR2 FQGNSA. The CDR3 has 16 amino acids. Trimming took 1 base from V and 7 from J; bases not matched to a gene: 9. CDR3 sequence: CASSLGAGGNGQPQHF. CDR3 DNA: TGTGCCAGCAGCTTAGGGGCAGGGGGCAATGGGCAGCCCCAGCATTTT.

This clonotype has a count of ten or more. J is TRBJ2-7 and V is TRBV10-2; 11 bases align to TRBD2. The CDR3 spans 16 residues. V gave up 0 bases and J gave up 4 bases; unmatched junction bases: 5. CDR1 is WSHSY, CDR2 SAAADI, per germline. The CDR3 DNA follows: TGCGCCAGCAGTGAGTCTCCTAGCGGGAGGTTATACGAGCAGTACTTC. Its translation is CASSESPSGRLYEQYF.

This clonotype was counted many times. This rearrangement joins TRBV9 to TRBJ2-1; a weak D match, TRBD2 (6 bases). There are 19 residues in the CDR3. Looked up from germline, CDR1 is SGDLS and CDR2 is YYNGEE. V lost 0 bases to trimming and J lost 0 bases, with 19 bases between them. The CDR3: CASSVDSMSAGLSYNEQFF. CDR3 in DNA: TGTGCCAGCAGCGTAGATTCGATGTCCGCGGGACTCTCCTACAATGAGCAGTTCTTC.

As concerns this clonotype: This likely comes from a read error, as the CDR3 has no conserved phenylalanine or tryptophan at its end. The V call is TRBV12-5, the J call TRBJ1-5; D remains ambiguous. Germline loops: CDR1 LGHNT, CDR2 FRNRAP. Deletions cut 2 bases from V and 0 bases from J, with 8 bases between. CDR3 size: 15 residues. In DNA, the CDR3 is TGTGCTAGTGGTTTGAGGCAAAATAGCAATCAGCCCCAGCATTCT. This sequence encodes CASGLRQNSNQPQHS.

This clonotype was counted only a few times. The gene calls are TRBV20-1 and TRBJ1-2; D perhaps matches TRBD1 (5 bases). The length of the CDR3 is 12 residues. V was pared by 4 bases and J by 2 bases, with 8 bases between. CDR1 is DFQATT, CDR2 SNEGSKA, per germline (reference sequence). CDR3 bases: TGCAGTGCTAAGGGACGGAACTATGGCTACACCTTC. This codes for CSAKGRNYGYTF.

The chain joins TRBV19 to TRBJ2-5; D perhaps matches TRBD2 (5 bases). Germline values: CDR1 LNHDA, CDR2 SQIVND (reference sequence). The CDR3 spans 14 residues. Trimming took off 5 bases at V and 5 bases at J, with 15 bases between the two ends. The CDR3 loop is CASSWAWEPETQYF. The DNA for the CDR3 is TGTGCCAGTAGTTGGGCGTGGGAGCCTGAGACCCAGTACTTC.

The chain employs TRBV20-1 and TRBJ1-5, with a possible D match to TRBD1 (5 bases). Trimming stripped 6 bases from V and 0 bases from J, with 15 bases between. Germline V gene sequence: CDR1 DFQATT, CDR2 SNEGSKA (reference sequence). CDR3 length equals 15 residues. The DNA of the CDR3 is TGCAGTGCGACTACCCCCGGGGCTAGCAATCAGCCCCAGCATTTT. It translates to CSATTPGASNQPQHF.

The sample holds a few counts of this clonotype. V gene TRBV20-1 combines with J gene TRBJ2-7; 10 bases line up with TRBD2. This CDR3 spans 13 amino acids. The germline gives CDR1 DFQATT, CDR2 SNEGSKA (reference sequence). V was pared by 4 bases and J by 5 bases, with 5 bases of the junction left unmatched. CDR3 sequence: CSAIPSGSNEQYF. The DNA of the CDR3 is TGCAGTGCTATTCCTAGCGGGAGTAACGAGCAGTACTTC.

This clonotype was detected many times. The V call is TRBV9, the J call TRBJ2-7, with 7 bases fitting TRBD1. J was trimmed by 2 bases and V by 0 bases; bases with no gene match: 5. The CDR3 is 15 amino acids. The germline V gene has CDR1 SGDLS and CDR2 YYNGEE. In DNA form, the CDR3 reads TGTGCCAGCAGCGTAGAGTCAGGGGGTGCCTACGAGCAGTACTTC. Residues: CASSVESGGAYEQYF.

This clonotype has a handful of counts. V usage is TRBV20-1 and J usage is TRBJ2-2; TRBD1 matches 7 bases. V gave up 0 bases and J gave up 6 bases; unmatched junction bases: 4. This CDR3 region has 14 residues. Germline loops: CDR1 DFQATT, CDR2 SNEGSKA (reference sequence). The CDR3 protein is CSARDSGGAGELFF. In DNA, the CDR3 is TGCAGTGCTAGAGATTCAGGGGGAGCCGGGGAGCTGTTTTTT.

Only a few counts were recorded for this clonotype. The chain joins TRBV5-1 to TRBJ2-7; TRBD2 might be the D (6 bases). Germline loops: CDR1 SGHRS, CDR2 YFSETQ. The germline V and J ends were trimmed by 3 bases and 2 bases, with 12 bases remaining between them. The CDR3 has 14 amino acids. Here the CDR3 DNA reads TGCGCCAGCAGCTGGTTGGCGGGGCCCTACGAGCAGTACTTC. Translation: CASSWLAGPYEQYF.

This clonotype was detected ten times or more. The chain couples TRBV10-3 to TRBJ1-1; D may be TRBD1 (5 bases). Germline V gene lookup returns CDR1 ENHRY and CDR2 SYGVKD. CDR3 length: 14 amino acids. Trimming left V 6 bases short and J 1 base short, with 12 bases between. The CDR3 loop is CAISTSTGNTEAFF. The CDR3 DNA reads as TGTGCCATCAGCACGTCAACAGGGAACACTGAAGCTTTCTTT.

The rearrangement links TRBV15 to TRBJ1-1, with 7 bases identical to TRBD1. CDR3 length: 15 amino acids. V was clipped by 1 base and J by 4 bases; unmatched bases: 6. Looked up from germline, CDR1 is LNHNV and CDR2 is YYDKDF (reference sequence). CDR3 residues: CATSRGGQVRTEAFF. The DNA of the CDR3 is TGTGCCACCAGCAGAGGAGGACAGGTCCGCACTGAAGCTTTCTTT.